These 24 T cell receptor beta chains originate from one sample sequenced in a study of patients and donors after allogeneic stem cell transplantation. Each CDR3 protein gets one entry after TCRdb re-called the RT-PCR reads with MiXCR. This repertoire shows approximately 160,000 distinct CDR3 sequences, around 30% found once; its top ten account for around 3%. What was sequenced was blood, either unsorted or a sorted T cell fraction (not recorded which). Receptors originate from a human donor who was either an allogeneic HSCT recipient or a stem cell or donor lymphocyte infusion donor (not recorded which). It is not recorded whose cells these are; they may come from a transplant donor.

This clonotype turned up a few times. The J gene is TRBJ1-2, the V gene TRBV20-1; D is undetermined. V was pared by 3 bases and J by 3 bases, with 11 bases between. The CDR3 spans 13 residues. CDR1 is DFQATT, CDR2 SNEGSKA, per germline (reference sequence). The CDR3: CSASPGNDYGYTF. The DNA of the CDR3 is TGCAGTGCTAGCCCCGGGAATGACTATGGCTACACCTTC.

This clonotype has only a few counts. The J gene is TRBJ2-3, the V gene TRBV4-3, with 7 bases identical to TRBD1. This CDR3 comprises 17 residues. Germline loops: CDR1 LGHNA, CDR2 YSLEER. V was pared by 2 bases and J by 3 bases, with 11 bases of the junction left unmatched. CDR3 DNA sequence: TGCGCCAGCAGCCAACGGGCGGCCCGCAGGGGGACAGATACGCAGTATTTT. Amino acids: CASSQRAARRGTDTQYF.

This clonotype was counted only a few times. This chain joins TRBV5-6 and TRBJ2-1; D gene uncertain. The germline gives CDR1 SGHDT, CDR2 YYEEEE. V gave up 0 bases and J gave up 5 bases, with 3 bases separating them. CDR3 length equals 12 residues. This CDR3 reads CASSLAHNEQFF. The CDR3, as DNA: TGTGCCAGCAGCTTGGCCCACAATGAGCAGTTCTTC.

This clonotype showed up many times. The rearrangement links TRBV12-3 or TRBV12-4 to TRBJ1-1, with D unresolved. The CDR3 covers 14 residues. The ends were cut back, 6 bases at V and 0 bases at J, with 11 bases in the middle. Here the CDR3 reads CASSPGGMNTEAFF. DNA for the CDR3: TGTGCCAGCAGCCCCGGAGGTATGAACACTGAAGCTTTCTTT.

The rearrangement links TRBV6-2 or TRBV6-3 to TRBJ2-2; 7 bases match TRBD1. The CDR3 runs 15 residues. Losses at the gene ends were 6 bases for V and 0 bases for J; bases not matched to a gene: 4. Germline CDR1 is MNHEY and CDR2 is SVGEGT. For the CDR3, the DNA is TGTGCCAGCAGCCGGGACAGCCCGAACACCGGGGAGCTGTTTTTT. This encodes CASSRDSPNTGELFF.

The gene calls are TRBV4-3 and TRBJ2-1; 9 bases are shared with TRBD2. Germline V gene lookup returns CDR1 LGHNA and CDR2 YSLEER. This CDR3 region has 16 residues. V trimming: 1 base; J trimming: 4 bases; junction bases outside the gene matches: 5. CDR3 sequence: CASSQAASGVYNEQFF. Here the CDR3 DNA reads TGCGCCAGCAGCCAAGCGGCTAGCGGGGTGTACAATGAGCAGTTCTTC.

The chain combines TRBV28 with TRBJ1-4; 7 nucleotides align to TRBD1. Unmatched junction bases numbered 3, after V lost 5 bases and J lost 0 bases. Germline assignment: CDR1 MDHEN and CDR2 SYDVKM. CDR3 length: 15 amino acids. The CDR3 region has the DNA TGTGCCAGCAGTCCAGGGGGATCAACTAATGAAAAACTGTTTTTT. Its translation: CASSPGGSTNEKLFF.

This clonotype was detected a few times. This chain uses TRBV7-3 with TRBJ2-3; 7 bases align to TRBD2. Trimming at V came to 4 bases and at J to 0 bases, leaving 13 bases not matched to a gene. The CDR3 length is 18 residues. Germline V gene sequence: CDR1 SGHTA, CDR2 FQGTGA. CDR3 sequence (DNA): TGTGCCAGCAGCTCCCTGGCGGGAGACTCTACTAGCACAGATACGCAGTATTTT. This gives the protein CASSSLAGDSTSTDTQYF. Using reference TRBV7-3 and TRBJ2-3 for the parts outside the CDR3, the full variable domain is GAGVSQTPSNKVTEKGKYVELRCDPISGHTALYWYRQSLGQGPEFLIYFQGTGAADDSGLPNDRFFAVRPEGSVSTLKIQRTERGDSAVYLCASSSLAGDSTSTDTQYFGPGTRLTVL.

In its sample, this clonotype was seen a few times. This chain's CDR3 is CATSNRGGTDEQYF. The CDR3 DNA follows: TGTGCCACCAGTAACAGGGGAGGGACTGACGAGCAGTACTTC. The chain employs TRBV24-1 and TRBJ2-7; the D gene could be TRBD1 or TRBD2 (7 bases each). Germline V gives CDR1 KGHDR, CDR2 SFDVKD. The CDR3 totals 14 residues. V was shortened by 6 bases and J by 5 bases, with 16 bases between the two germline ends.

This clonotype was seen only a few times. The chain links TRBV25-1 to TRBJ1-1, with 8 bases lining up with TRBD1. CDR3 length equals 13 residues. CDR1 and CDR2 from the germline V gene are MGHDK and SYGVNS. Trimming at V came to 6 bases and at J to 1 base, leaving 1 base not matched to a gene. The chain's CDR3 is CASRDRENTEAFF. The CDR3 DNA reads TGTGCCAGCAGGGACAGGGAGAACACTGAAGCTTTCTTT.

This clonotype was counted only a few times. The chain links TRBV25-1 to TRBJ2-7, with D perhaps matching TRBD1 or TRBD2 (5 bases each). V lost 5 bases, J lost 2 bases, and 13 bases lay in between. The CDR3 has 14 amino acids. Looked up from germline, CDR1 is MGHDK and CDR2 is SYGVNS. CDR3 in amino acids: CASSPPGPAYEQYF. In DNA, the CDR3 is TGTGCCAGCAGTCCACCGGGACCAGCCTACGAGCAGTACTTC.

The chain links TRBV24-1 to TRBJ1-1; unclear D gene. Trimming shortened V by 7 bases and J by 1 base, and 3 bases separated the two germline ends. Germline assignment: CDR1 KGHDR and CDR2 SFDVKD. This CDR3 region has 11 residues. The CDR3 reads CATRQNTEAFF. CDR3 nucleotides: TGTGCCACCAGACAGAACACTGAAGCTTTCTTT.

The CDR3 DNA reads TGCGCCAGTCAGGGGGCGGACTATGGCTACACCTTC. It encodes CASQGADYGYTF. This sequence joins TRBV5-1 and TRBJ1-2; 8 bases match TRBD1. V gave up 8 bases and J gave up 3 bases; unmatched junction bases: 3. There are 12 residues in the CDR3. CDR1 SGHRS and CDR2 YFSETQ come from the germline V gene.

The chain couples TRBV2 to TRBJ2-3, with D hard to call. The CDR3 sequence is 12 residues long. With 1 base removed from V and 5 bases from J, the gap between germline ends came to 4 bases. The germline V gene encodes CDR1 SNHLY and CDR2 FYNNEI. The CDR3 sequence is CASSEGRDTQYF. CDR3 sequence (DNA): TGTGCCAGCAGTGAAGGTAGAGATACGCAGTATTTT.

This sequence joins TRBV5-1 and TRBJ2-5; tentatively, D is TRBD1 or TRBD2 (6 bases each). The CDR3 is made up of 13 amino acids. Looked up from germline, CDR1 is SGHRS and CDR2 is YFSETQ. Trimming took 7 bases from V and 1 from J, leaving 11 bases between them. This CDR3 is CASAEGGQETQYF. CDR3 DNA sequence: TGCGCCAGCGCAGAGGGGGGCCAAGAGACCCAGTACTTC.

This chain uses TRBV7-9 with TRBJ1-5; D is ambiguous. Germline V lookup: CDR1 SEHNR, CDR2 FQNEAQ (reference sequence). Trimming removed 2 bases from V and 7 bases from J, with 9 bases in between. CDR3 length equals 13 residues. The CDR3 DNA sequence: TGTGCCAGCAGCTTACGTAAGTCGCAGCCCCAGCATTTT. It yields the protein CASSLRKSQPQHF. The full variable domain, in which reference TRBV7-9 and TRBJ1-5 provide the parts outside the CDR3, is DTGVSQNPRHKITKRGQNVTFRCDPISEHNRLYWYRQTLGQGPEFLTYFQNEAQLEKSRLLSDRFSAERPKGSFSTLEIQRTEQGDSAMYLCASSLRKSQPQHFGDGTRLSIL.

This chain links TRBV13 with TRBJ2-5, with no clear D. This CDR3 spans 14 amino acids. Germline V gene sequence: CDR1 PRHDT, CDR2 FYEKMQ (reference sequence). The V gene lost 3 bases and the J gene lost 1 base, with 9 bases spanning the gap. CDR3 sequence reads: CASSFRQSQETQYF. The CDR3 coding sequence is TGTGCCAGCAGCTTTAGGCAGAGCCAAGAGACCCAGTACTTC.

This clonotype was picked up a small number of times. The chain uses TRBV10-3 and TRBJ2-5; D may be TRBD1 (7 bases). The CDR3 consists of 14 residues. The V and J ends lost 5 bases and 3 bases respectively, with 13 bases between them. CDR1 ENHRY and CDR2 SYGVKD come from the germline V gene. In DNA form, the CDR3 reads TGTGCCATCAGTTCCGACAGGGAGGAAGAGACCCAGTACTTC. Encoded protein: CAISSDREEETQYF.

The chain recombines TRBV29-1 with TRBJ2-7, with a possible D match to TRBD1 (6 bases). Trimming removed 5 bases at V and 4 bases at J, with 15 bases between. Germline V gene lookup returns CDR1 SQVTM and CDR2 ANQGSEA. The length of the CDR3 is 13 residues. In DNA form, the CDR3 reads TGCAGCGTTCGGACAGCGCTAACATACGAGCAGTACTTC. It yields the protein CSVRTALTYEQYF.

There are many counts of this clonotype. The chain carries TRBV18 and TRBJ1-4, with D perhaps TRBD1 (5 bases). The CDR3 loop spans 16 amino acids. Germline CDR1 and CDR2: KGHSH and LQKENI. Trimming removed 1 base at V and 5 bases at J, with 14 bases between. The CDR3 DNA follows: TGTGCCAGCTCACCACGAATCGCACAGGAAAATGAAAAACTGTTTTTT. Its protein is CASSPRIAQENEKLFF.

The gene calls are TRBV7-9 and TRBJ2-3, with TRBD2 matching over 14 bases. After removal of 6 bases from V and 4 bases from J, the junction contained 6 bases not matched to a gene. The CDR3 is 16 amino acids. Germline-derived CDR1 and CDR2 are SEHNR and FQNEAQ (reference sequence). DNA for the CDR3: TGTGCCAGCAGACCCCCGGGACTAGCGGGAGCAGATACGCAGTATTTT. Translated: CASRPPGLAGADTQYF.

Ten or more counts support this clonotype. The chain couples TRBV6-5 to TRBJ2-5; D may match TRBD1 or TRBD2 (5 bases each). Trimming took off 0 bases at V and 3 bases at J, with 5 bases between the two ends. The CDR3 spans 13 residues. The germline V gene encodes CDR1 MNHEY and CDR2 SVGAGI. CDR3 region: CASSYSGEETQYF. In DNA form, the CDR3 reads TGTGCCAGCAGTTACTCGGGGGAAGAGACCCAGTACTTC.

This clonotype was detected a few times. The rearrangement uses TRBV5-1 and TRBJ1-4, with a possible D match to TRBD1 (5 bases). The V gene lost 4 bases and the J gene lost 5 bases, with 15 bases spanning the gap. Germline CDR1 SGHRS, CDR2 YFSETQ. The CDR3 has 15 amino acids. The chain's CDR3 is CASSTWGGVNEKLFF. In DNA form, the CDR3 reads TGCGCCAGCAGCACCTGGGGGGGAGTGAATGAAAAACTGTTTTTT.

This clonotype turned up a few times. This chain connects TRBV28 to TRBJ1-5, with D perhaps matching TRBD1 (5 bases). Trimming removed 3 bases at V and 6 bases at J, with 18 bases between. The CDR3 runs 16 residues. CDR1 is MDHEN and CDR2 is SYDVKM in the germline V gene. CDR3 nucleotide sequence: TGTGCCAGCAGTTTGTTACAGGCGTCTCTGGCTCAGCCCCAGCATTTT. It translates to CASSLLQASLAQPQHF.